This note documents a single T cell receptor delta chain sequence. Its antigen is as yet unknown. TCRdb's entry gives the protein of a much larger clone, which mismatches this DNA's translation at residue 9, likely from a read error; the protein reported here is translated from the DNA. The source of the sample is a study of γδ T cells in repeated Plasmodium falciparum infection. Study-wide context: Malian children with intense seasonal malaria exposure were compared with matched Australian children. Over about 600 days, donors received four mosquito-bite P. falciparum NF54 infections. Malian samples came from no-transmission periods or across acute febrile malaria episodes.

Whole-study findings and limits: Donors in Mali lived in a small rural village, largely one ethnic group.

TCRdb reran clone calling via CATT on the multiplex PCR reads. The sample consists of approximately 90,000 delta-chain clones, approximately 0.92% of them appearing once. Germline-derived CDR1 and CDR2 are GEAIGNYY and EKD. Trimming removed 3 bases at V and 8 bases at J, with 21 bases between. This CDR3 is 16 amino acids long. Flow sorting of PBMC yielded separate Vgamma9/Vdelta2+ and Vdelta2-negative gammadelta T cell populations for bulk repertoire analysis. The source is a pool of human donors (malaria-infected and uninfected, not separated). The chain employs TRDV2 and TRDJ2; D is perhaps TRDD3 (5 bases). Since TCRdb gives no J gene, matching the DNA to germline was used here to assign it. The source material was gamma-delta T cells from blood. CDR3 protein: CACDDIAWEQGAQLFF. Written as DNA, the CDR3 is TGTGCCTGTGACGATATCGCCTGGGAACAGGGGGCACAACTCTTCTTT.